This is a list of T cell receptor beta chains from one sample in a study of OX40 agonist ivuxolimab in advanced cancers. Assay: immunoSEQ multiplex PCR; the TCRdb copy retains only in-frame clones and omits some. The table has tens of thousands of clones, roughly 86% seen once. The input for sequencing was CD4+ or CD8+ T cells sorted from blood, taken in a trial of the OX40 agonist ivuxolimab. These receptors came from an adult with an advanced solid tumor such as melanoma, head and neck, liver or kidney cancer. The CDR3 runs from the conserved cysteine through the conserved F or W. A D gene is named only where the DNA matches it firmly. Not every row has a clone size; where given, it reads once, few, many or a size class.

v_call: TRBV11-3
d_call: .
j_call: TRBJ2-7
clone_size: .
cdr3_nt: TGTGCCAGCAGCTTGAAAGGGGGATACGAGCAGTACTTC
cdr3_aa: CASSLKGGYEQYF

v_call: TRBV20-1
d_call: .
j_call: TRBJ1-1
clone_size: .
cdr3_nt: TGCAGTGCTGGGCTGAACACTGAAGCTTTCTTT
cdr3_aa: CSAGLNTEAFF

v_call: TRBV28
d_call: .
j_call: TRBJ1-5
clone_size: .
cdr3_nt: TGTGCCAGCAGCCAGACAGGCTATCAGCCCCAGCATTTT
cdr3_aa: CASSQTGYQPQHF

v_call: TRBV4-2
d_call: .
j_call: TRBJ2-7
clone_size: .
cdr3_nt: TGTGCCAGCAGCCAAGTAGCGTCGGATGTCTACGAGCAGTACTTC
cdr3_aa: CASSQVASDVYEQYF

v_call: TRBV11-2
d_call: .
j_call: TRBJ2-1
clone_size: few
cdr3_nt: TGTGCCAGCAGCTTGGCGAGGTATACCGATGAGCAGTTCTTC
cdr3_aa: CASSLARYTDEQFF

v_call: TRBV14
d_call: TRBD2
j_call: TRBJ2-7
clone_size: .
cdr3_nt: TGTGCCAGCAGCCCGGGGGGGTTTCAAATCTACGAGCAGTACTTC
cdr3_aa: CASSPGGFQIYEQYF

v_call: TRBV27
d_call: .
j_call: TRBJ2-1
clone_size: once
cdr3_nt: TGTGCCAGCAGTTTACAACCAAGCAGGGTTGAGCAGTTCTTC
cdr3_aa: CASSLQPSRVEQFF

v_call: TRBV6-5
d_call: TRBD1
j_call: TRBJ2-7
clone_size: .
cdr3_nt: TGTGCCAGCAGGAGACCGGGACAGGGCTACGAGCAGTACTTC
cdr3_aa: CASRRPGQGYEQYF

v_call: TRBV7-9
d_call: .
j_call: TRBJ2-3
clone_size: .
cdr3_nt: TGTGCCAGCAACCATCGGACACAGACAGATACGCAGTATTTT
cdr3_aa: CASNHRTQTDTQYF

v_call: TRBV10-2
d_call: .
j_call: TRBJ2-1
clone_size: .
cdr3_nt: TGCGCCAGCAGTGAGGAAAGTCACAATGAGCAGTTCTTC
cdr3_aa: CASSEESHNEQFF

v_call: TRBV21-1
d_call: .
j_call: TRBJ2-1
clone_size: .
cdr3_nt: TGTGCCAGCCGGCAAGGTGACAAGCGGGAGGTAAATGAGCAGTTCTTC
cdr3_aa: CASRQGDKREVNEQFF

v_call: TRBV7-2
d_call: TRBD2
j_call: TRBJ2-2
clone_size: .
cdr3_nt: TGTGCCAGCAGCTTAGGACTAGCGGGGACCGGGGAGCTGTTTTTT
cdr3_aa: CASSLGLAGTGELFF

v_call: TRBV12-5
d_call: .
j_call: TRBJ2-1
clone_size: .
cdr3_nt: TGTGCTAGTGGTTCTGTGCCCCTACTTTCCGCCGGTTACAATGAGCAGTTCTTC
cdr3_aa: CASGSVPLLSAGYNEQFF

v_call: TRBV5-5
d_call: .
j_call: TRBJ1-5
clone_size: .
cdr3_nt: TGTGCCAGCAGCTTGGTACAGGGTCCAAGGCCCCAGCATTTT
cdr3_aa: CASSLVQGPRPQHF

v_call: TRBV7-8
d_call: .
j_call: TRBJ2-7
clone_size: .
cdr3_nt: TGTGCCAGCGCTACGACTAGCTCCTACGAGCAGTACTTC
cdr3_aa: CASATTSSYEQYF

v_call: TRBV5-1
d_call: .
j_call: TRBJ1-1
clone_size: .
cdr3_nt: TGCGCCAGCAGCCTCACGTGGGGGGGCACTGAAGCTTTCTTT
cdr3_aa: CASSLTWGGTEAFF

v_call: TRBV7-7
d_call: TRBD2
j_call: TRBJ2-1
clone_size: .
cdr3_nt: TGTGCTAGCAGCAGACTAGCGGGATACAATGAGCAGTTCTTC
cdr3_aa: CASSRLAGYNEQFF

v_call: TRBV10-3
d_call: TRBD1
j_call: TRBJ1-5
clone_size: .
cdr3_nt: TGTGCCATCAGTGAAACTGGACAGGGGGTCGGGCAGCCCCAGCATTTT
cdr3_aa: CAISETGQGVGQPQHF

v_call: TRBV6-1
d_call: .
j_call: TRBJ1-2
clone_size: few
cdr3_nt: TGTGCCAGCACTCCCTCGGTAGAAGGCTACACCTTC
cdr3_aa: CASTPSVEGYTF

v_call: TRBV7-8
d_call: .
j_call: TRBJ2-2
clone_size: few
cdr3_nt: TGTGCCAGCAGCTTAATGGGCGGGATTTACACCGGGGAGCTGTTTTTT
cdr3_aa: CASSLMGGIYTGELFF

v_call: TRBV5-1
d_call: .
j_call: TRBJ2-5
clone_size: .
cdr3_nt: TGCGCCAGCAGCGGGTCTAACAGCCGGCGGCAAGAGACCCAGTACTTC
cdr3_aa: CASSGSNSRRQETQYF

v_call: TRBV5-4
d_call: TRBD2
j_call: TRBJ2-3
clone_size: .
cdr3_nt: TGTGCCAGCAGCTTAGTACTAGCGGGAGGGACAGATACGCAGTATTTT
cdr3_aa: CASSLVLAGGTDTQYF

v_call: TRBV5-1
d_call: TRBD2
j_call: TRBJ2-7
clone_size: .
cdr3_nt: TGCGCCAGCAGCTTGGATCTTGGATGGGGGGGGGCCTACGAGCAGTACTTC
cdr3_aa: CASSLDLGWGGAYEQYF

v_call: TRBV5-6
d_call: .
j_call: TRBJ1-6
clone_size: .
cdr3_nt: TGTGCCAGCAGAAGTGAAGGCGGGGTAAGAAATTCACCCCTCCACTTT
cdr3_aa: CASRSEGGVRNSPLHF

v_call: TRBV28
d_call: .
j_call: TRBJ1-2
clone_size: .
cdr3_nt: TGTGCCAGCGGAGCTAACTATGGCTACACCTTC
cdr3_aa: CASGANYGYTF

v_call: TRBV6-1
d_call: .
j_call: TRBJ2-1
clone_size: .
cdr3_nt: TGTGCCAGCAGTTTCTCGGACGGCAATGAGCAGTTCTTC
cdr3_aa: CASSFSDGNEQFF

v_call: TRBV5-5
d_call: .
j_call: TRBJ2-2
clone_size: .
cdr3_nt: TGTGCCAGCAGCTTGGAGAGATGGACCCGCTCCGGGGAGCTGTTTTTT
cdr3_aa: CASSLERWTRSGELFF

v_call: TRBV10-3
d_call: TRBD2
j_call: TRBJ2-2
clone_size: .
cdr3_nt: TGTGCCATCAGTGACTTGGGACTAGCGGCGAACACCGGGGAGCTGTTTTTT
cdr3_aa: CAISDLGLAANTGELFF

v_call: TRBV27
d_call: TRBD2
j_call: TRBJ2-1
clone_size: few
cdr3_nt: TGTGCCAGCGCCAGGGCTAGCGGGAGTATTAATGAGCAGTTCTTC
cdr3_aa: CASARASGSINEQFF

v_call: TRBV7-9
d_call: .
j_call: TRBJ2-3
clone_size: .
cdr3_nt: TGTGCCAGCAGCTCCCCTTCCCCCACAGATACGCAGTATTTT
cdr3_aa: CASSSPSPTDTQYF

v_call: TRBV30
d_call: .
j_call: TRBJ1-1
clone_size: medium-sized
cdr3_nt: TGTGCCTGGAGTAAGGCAGGGCGCACTGAAGCTTTCTTT
cdr3_aa: CAWSKAGRTEAFF

v_call: TRBV5-1
d_call: TRBD1
j_call: TRBJ1-6
clone_size: .
cdr3_nt: TGCGCCAGCAGCTCCCGGACAGGGTGGAATTCACCCCTCCACTTT
cdr3_aa: CASSSRTGWNSPLHF

v_call: TRBV28
d_call: TRBD2
j_call: TRBJ2-5
clone_size: .
cdr3_nt: TGTGCCAGCAGTTCGGGGGGGGAGACCCAGTACTTC
cdr3_aa: CASSSGGETQYF

v_call: TRBV4-1
d_call: .
j_call: TRBJ2-3
clone_size: .
cdr3_nt: TGCGCCAGCAGCCACCAAAAGGGGGGTAATACGCAGTATTTT
cdr3_aa: CASSHQKGGNTQYF

v_call: TRBV5-1
d_call: .
j_call: TRBJ1-6
clone_size: .
cdr3_nt: TGCGCCAGCAGCTACCTCGGGATTTCTTCACCCCTCCACTTT
cdr3_aa: CASSYLGISSPLHF

v_call: TRBV28
d_call: TRBD2
j_call: TRBJ2-7
clone_size: .
cdr3_nt: TGTGCCAGCAGACCGGGACTAGCGGGAGGTGGATCCTACGAGCAGTACTTC
cdr3_aa: CASRPGLAGGGSYEQYF

v_call: TRBV4-3
d_call: .
j_call: TRBJ2-4
clone_size: .
cdr3_nt: TGCGCCAGCAGCCAAGATGGAACATATAAAAACATTCAGTACTTC
cdr3_aa: CASSQDGTYKNIQYF

v_call: TRBV6-6
d_call: TRBD2
j_call: TRBJ2-1
clone_size: .
cdr3_nt: TGTGCCAGCATTCTCCGACTAGCTGCGTTAGATGAGCAGTTCTTC
cdr3_aa: CASILRLAALDEQFF

v_call: TRBV7-9
d_call: .
j_call: TRBJ1-1
clone_size: .
cdr3_nt: TGTGCCGTCGGACGGCAGGGTACTGAAGCTTTCTTT
cdr3_aa: CAVGRQGTEAFF

v_call: TRBV27
d_call: .
j_call: TRBJ2-5
clone_size: .
cdr3_nt: TGTGCCAGCAGTTTATGGGGGCAGGGACGCTACCAAGAGACCCAGTACTTC
cdr3_aa: CASSLWGQGRYQETQYF

v_call: TRBV19
d_call: TRBD2
j_call: TRBJ2-1
clone_size: .
cdr3_nt: TGTGCCAGTAGTACTAGCGGTTCCTACAATGAGCAGTTCTTC
cdr3_aa: CASSTSGSYNEQFF

v_call: TRBV28
d_call: TRBD1
j_call: TRBJ2-2
clone_size: few
cdr3_nt: TGTGCCAGCTCCCACAGGGGTGGCGGGGAGCTGTTTTTT
cdr3_aa: CASSHRGGGELFF